This entry is about one T cell receptor beta chain. The antigen is undetermined. Repertoires were generated with immunoSEQ multiplex PCR, while TCRdb's copy carries only in-frame clones and drops some. Here the sample spans roughly 120,000 clones, about 90% being singletons. The entry originates in a study of T cell responses to AZD1222 COVID-19 vaccine. The study, taken as a whole, reports: Among vaccine-associated CD4 TCRs, coverage spanned spike, with dominance at 160-218 and 743-854. After the peak T cell response, and only then, were repertoires sampled. Females outnumbered males among donors, who were mostly white British; clonal diversity was possibly underestimated. Only six individuals given AZD1222 were seropositive at baseline.

V lost 3 bases and J 2 bases, leaving 14 bases between the germline ends. The length of the CDR3 is 15 residues. Germline V gene sequence: CDR1 SGHKS, CDR2 YYEKEE (reference sequence). V usage is TRBV5-5 and J usage is TRBJ1-1; D unresolved. The TCR sequence derives from an adult in good health. Source: peripheral blood, taken on day 0 of AZD1222 vaccination. The CDR3 loop is CASSSWAEFNTEAFF. The CDR3 DNA is TGTGCCAGCAGCTCTTGGGCAGAATTTAACACTGAAGCTTTCTTT.